This TCR beta chain was captured by sequencing in a study of T cell repertoires in cytomegalovirus infection. Overall study: It can be stated that public TCR beta signatures indicated CMV infection as well as a matching HLA type.

V lost 4 bases and J 8 bases, leaving 18 bases between the germline ends. CDR1 and CDR2 from the germline V gene are SGHRS and YFSETQ. The CDR3 spans 14 residues. Study-level points and caveats: Individuals carrying CMV plus the relevant HLA were identified by cumulative frequency of public TCR beta families. CMV-specific TCR beta clonotypes restricted by HLA-C dominated the ex vivo response.

Each CDR3 protein gets one entry after TCRdb re-called the reads with MiXCR. The sample includes more than 650,000 distinct CDR3 sequences, roughly a third seen only once; the top ten take under 3.5%. Concerning this clonotype itself: Its matching antigen is unknown.

This receptor was identified in a human donor in good health (CMV status not recorded). Some clones in this sample may be carry-over from other donors' samples. The sequenced material came from PBMCs. The rearrangement joins TRBV5-1 to TRBJ1-1; D not resolved. CDR3 protein: CASSPTGGSPEAFF. The DNA for the CDR3 is TGCGCCAGCAGCCCGACGGGAGGGAGCCCAGAAGCTTTCTTT.